This TCR beta chain was identified in a study of shared T cell receptors in the human thymus. TCRdb's table, derived via immunoSEQ multiplex PCR, lists solely in-frame clones and lacks some. The top ten clones hold more than 0.008% of a sample with around 730,000 clones, 80% to 90% of them seen once. The CDR3 consists of 13 residues. From germline, CDR1 is MDHEN and CDR2 SYDVKM. The J segment lost 6 bases and the V segment lost 8 bases, leaving 10 bases of the junction unmatched. The data were also submitted as part of a second study, on human thymus T cells. As that report states: Thymic resections from corrective heart surgery supplied the tissue.

The sequencing input was thymocytes. The chain couples TRBV28 to TRBJ2-7; 7 bases are a match to TRBD1. The sequence derives from a girl under three years old with a congenital heart defect. CDR3 amino acids: CASGTGTELEQYF. CDR3 nucleotide sequence: TGTGCCAGCGGCACCGGGACAGAACTCGAGCAGTACTTC.